Following are 18 T cell receptor beta chains from one sample sequenced in a study of T cells in tuberculosis. Here immunoSEQ multiplex PCR was the method, and the copy in TCRdb shows in-frame clones only, minus some. The table includes roughly 45,000 clones, about 95% detected once. Source material: PBMCs. The source of these receptors is a donor between 5 and 29 years old with latent tuberculosis or without tuberculosis infection. Some clones in this sample may be carry-over from other donors' samples.

J is TRBJ2-2 and V is TRBV6-5; no reliable D call. Germline V CDR1 and CDR2: MNHEY, SVGAGI. The CDR3 is made up of 16 amino acids. Trimming took off 2 bases at V and 0 bases at J, with 10 bases between the two ends. CDR3 region: CASSYLGGPNTGELFF. For the CDR3, the DNA is TGTGCCAGCAGTTACCTTGGTGGGCCGAACACCGGGGAGCTGTTTTTT.

The chain combines TRBV6-5 with TRBJ1-2; D ambiguous. Trimming left V 6 bases short and J 4 bases short, with 12 bases between. Germline CDR1 is MNHEY and CDR2 is SVGAGI. The CDR3 sequence is 13 residues long. CDR3 nucleotides: TGTGCCAGCAGCGTGGGCCCTGTCTATGGCTACACCTTC. This translates into CASSVGPVYGYTF.

The chain combines TRBV4-2 with TRBJ2-3, with 11 bases identical to TRBD1. The V and J ends lost 0 bases and 7 bases, in that order; junction bases with no gene match: 9. Germline V gene sequence: CDR1 LGHNA, CDR2 YNFKEQ. This CDR3 region has 17 residues. The CDR3 nucleotides read TGTGCCAGCAGCCAAGAAGACGGGACAGGGGGAGCAAATACGCAGTATTTT. It encodes CASSQEDGTGGANTQYF.

The chain couples TRBV7-9 to TRBJ2-5; a weak D match, TRBD2 (6 bases). Germline V gene sequence: CDR1 SEHNR, CDR2 FQNEAQ (reference sequence). The V and J ends lost 5 bases and 1 base respectively, with 11 bases between them. This CDR3 contains 14 residues. The CDR3 DNA sequence: TGTGCCAGCAGCGCCGTAGCGGCCCAAGAGACCCAGTACTTC. Its protein is CASSAVAAQETQYF.

CDR3 coding DNA: TGCGCCAGCAGCTTGGTCCGCTCCTACGAGCAGTACTTC. Amino acid sequence: CASSLVRSYEQYF. The V call is TRBV5-1, the J call TRBJ2-7; no clear D gene. Trimming took off 0 bases at V and 0 bases at J, with 4 bases between the two ends. Germline values: CDR1 SGHRS, CDR2 YFSETQ. There are 13 residues in the CDR3.

The V gene is TRBV5-4, the J gene TRBJ2-1; 7 positions match TRBD2. The CDR3 has 16 amino acids. The J segment lost 4 bases and the V segment lost 3 bases, leaving 10 bases of the junction unmatched. Germline values: CDR1 SGHNT, CDR2 YYREEE (reference sequence). CDR3 in amino acids: CASSSQRDSFYNEQFF. CDR3 nucleotides: TGTGCCAGCAGCTCCCAGCGGGACTCCTTTTACAATGAGCAGTTCTTC.

The chain is built from TRBV28 and TRBJ2-3; perhaps TRBD2 as D (6 bases). Trimming stripped 6 bases from V and 6 bases from J, with 19 bases between. CDR1 is MDHEN, CDR2 SYDVKM, per germline. The CDR3 runs 15 residues. This CDR3 is CASSPAWGRRDTQYF. CDR3 sequence (DNA): TGTGCCAGCAGCCCGGCATGGGGGAGGAGGGATACGCAGTATTTT.

The DNA of the CDR3 is TGTGCCAGCAGCTCGGGGATGGTGAAGGAGCAGTACTTC. This translates into CASSSGMVKEQYF. The V call is TRBV5-6, the J call TRBJ2-7, with D perhaps matching TRBD2 (5 bases). This CDR3 has 13 amino acids. In germline, CDR1 is SGHDT, CDR2 YYEEEE. V lost 3 bases to trimming and J lost 7 bases, with 14 bases between them.

The CDR3: CASSFLGLRNTEAFF. CDR3 coding DNA: TGTGCCAGCAGCTTCTTGGGCCTTCGGAACACTGAAGCTTTCTTT. V and J are TRBV5-6 and TRBJ1-1; D is uncertain. The CDR3 runs 15 residues. CDR1 is SGHDT and CDR2 is YYEEEE in the germline V gene. Trimming removed 2 bases at V and 1 base at J, with 12 bases between.

V gene TRBV4-2 combines with J gene TRBJ2-1, with a possible D match to TRBD2 (6 bases). This CDR3 has 13 amino acids. Per the germline V gene, CDR1 is LGHNA and CDR2 is YNFKEQ. Trimming took 5 bases from V and 10 from J, leaving 15 bases between them. The CDR3 sequence is CASSNPGRGEQFF. CDR3 coding DNA: TGTGCCAGCAGCAACCCCGGGAGAGGGGAGCAGTTCTTC.

V is TRBV18 and J is TRBJ1-1; D is unresolved. V shed 2 bases and J shed 4 bases, with 14 bases lying between them. Germline V gene data show CDR1 as KGHSH and CDR2 as LQKENI. CDR3 length equals 15 residues. CDR3 sequence (DNA): TGTGCCAGCTCACCATCTTCGGGGTCCATCACTGAAGCTTTCTTT. It codes for CASSPSSGSITEAFF.

This sequence joins TRBV7-2 and TRBJ2-1, with TRBD2 matching over 11 bases. Germline V gene lookup returns CDR1 SGHTA and CDR2 FQGNSA. V trimming: 1 base; J trimming: 8 bases; junction bases outside the gene matches: 13. The CDR3 sequence is 18 residues long. The CDR3 bases are TGTGCCAGCAGCTTAGATACTAGCGGGAGAGGGATTAGGGATGAGCAGTTCTTC. Amino acid sequence: CASSLDTSGRGIRDEQFF.

This sequence joins TRBV5-4 and TRBJ2-5; D may be TRBD1 (7 bases). Trimming pared 2 bases from V and 3 bases from J, leaving 8 bases between. CDR1 SGHNT and CDR2 YYREEE come from the germline V gene (reference sequence). There are 13 residues in the CDR3. The CDR3, as DNA: TGTGCCAGCAGCTTCAGGGGGGAAGAGACCCAGTACTTC. This codes for CASSFRGEETQYF.

The chain carries TRBV7-9 and TRBJ1-1, with 8 bases matching TRBD1. CDR3 size: 13 residues. Trimming cost V 1 base and J 7 bases; bases outside gene matches: 2. Germline CDR1 reads SEHNR; CDR2 reads FQNEAQ (reference sequence). The CDR3 reads CASSLVGQVEAFF. The DNA for the CDR3 is TGTGCCAGCAGCTTAGTGGGACAGGTTGAAGCTTTCTTT.

The chain is built from TRBV28 and TRBJ1-1; 7 positions match TRBD1. This CDR3 comprises 15 residues. With 2 bases clipped from V and 0 bases from J, the junction kept 3 bases outside the gene matches. Per germline, CDR1 MDHEN and CDR2 SYDVKM. The CDR3 loop is CASSLRDSMNTEAFF. The CDR3 nucleotides read TGTGCCAGCAGTTTAAGGGACAGCATGAACACTGAAGCTTTCTTT.

The chain joins TRBV9 to TRBJ1-1; TRBD1 agrees at 11 bases. V lost 3 bases to trimming and J lost 2 bases; unmatched junction nucleotides: 6. The CDR3 extends over 16 amino acids. Germline V CDR1 and CDR2: SGDLS, YYNGEE. The CDR3 nucleotides read TGTGCCAGCAGCGCCGGGACAGGGGGGCTAAACACTGAAGCTTTCTTT. This gives the protein CASSAGTGGLNTEAFF. The variable domain in full, completed from reference TRBV9 and TRBJ1-1, reads DSGVTQTPKHLITATGQRVTLRCSPRSGDLSVYWYQQSLDQGLQFLIQYYNGEERAKGNILERFSAQQFPDLHSELNLSSLELGDSALYFCASSAGTGGLNTEAFFGQGTRLTVV.

The chain combines TRBV9 with TRBJ2-1, with 8 bases fitting TRBD1. J was trimmed by 7 bases and V by 4 bases; bases with no gene match: 13. The CDR3 length is 16 residues. Germline V gives CDR1 SGDLS, CDR2 YYNGEE. The CDR3 nucleotides read TGTGCCAGCAGCAAGGGACAGGTGACTGGAGGGAATGAGCAGTTCTTC. Residues: CASSKGQVTGGNEQFF.

This clone was counted a single time. V gene TRBV7-9 combines with J gene TRBJ1-4, with a tentative D call TRBD1 (5 bases). The ends were cut back, 5 bases at V and 4 bases at J, with 14 bases in the middle. The germline CDR1 and CDR2 sequences are SEHNR and FQNEAQ (reference sequence). This CDR3 is built from 15 residues. In nucleotides, the CDR3 is TGTGCCAGCAGCCCCCGGGACTTATATAATGAAAAACTGTTTTTT. Its translation is CASSPRDLYNEKLFF.